The T cell receptor (beta chain) under discussion was sequenced for a study of blood T cell repertoires in COVID-19. This CDR3 contains 15 residues. Looked up from germline, CDR1 is KGHDR and CDR2 is SFDVKD. V lost 5 bases, J lost 2 bases, and 11 bases lay in between. Profiled with immunoSEQ multiplex PCR; TCRdb holds only in-frame clones, not every one. The sample has 150,000 or so clones, approximately 85% seen once. This clone was observed once. This TCR was sampled from a man between 35 and 55 years old who had recovered from COVID-19. The material sequenced was peripheral blood. The gene calls are TRBV24-1 and TRBJ2-2; weak D call: TRBD2 (5 bases). CDR3 coding DNA: TGTGCCACCAGTGTTGGGGAGTTAAACACCGGGGAGCTGTTTTTT. Protein: CATSVGELNTGELFF.